The 18 T cell receptor beta chains below all came from one sample that was sequenced in a study of cytotoxic CD8 clonotypes in ibrutinib-treated CLL. Clones were read by immunoSEQ multiplex PCR, and TCRdb kept only the in-frame ones, dropping some. The sample holds over 75,000 clones; about 78% are singletons and the top ten take 32%. This specimen consisted of PBMCs, obtained after 12 months of ibrutinib treatment. The receptors were gathered from a human donor with chronic lymphocytic leukemia.

The chain recombines TRBV11-2 with TRBJ1-1; maybe TRBD1 (6 bases). The germline gives CDR1 SGHAT, CDR2 FQNNGV. This CDR3 contains 13 residues. Trimming removed 6 bases from V and 2 bases from J, with 10 bases in between. This CDR3 is CASRPTGNTEAFF. CDR3 nucleotides: TGTGCCAGCAGACCGACAGGAAACACTGAAGCTTTCTTT.

V and J are TRBV15 and TRBJ1-4; a weak D match, TRBD1 (5 bases). CDR1 LNHNV and CDR2 YYDKDF come from the germline V gene (reference sequence). The length of the CDR3 is 13 residues. Trimming stripped 8 bases from V and 7 bases from J, with 14 bases between. CDR3 loop: CATSGRQGEKLFF. CDR3 nucleotides: TGTGCCACCTCCGGGCGGCAGGGTGAAAAACTGTTTTTT.

The chain links TRBV25-1 to TRBJ1-2, with no clear D. Trimming removed 3 bases at V and 4 bases at J, with 6 bases between. The CDR3 loop spans 12 amino acids. CDR1 is MGHDK and CDR2 is SYGVNS in the germline V gene. CDR3 sequence: CASSDVAYGYTF. The CDR3 bases are TGTGCCAGCAGTGACGTCGCCTATGGCTACACCTTC.

The chain employs TRBV19 and TRBJ2-7, with D perhaps TRBD1 or TRBD2 (6 bases each). Trimming stripped 6 bases from V and 2 bases from J, with 17 bases between. CDR1 and CDR2 (germline): LNHDA, SQIVND (reference sequence). This CDR3 has 15 amino acids. The CDR3 loop is CASRQGLLGAYEQYF. CDR3 in DNA: TGTGCCAGTAGACAGGGACTCCTGGGCGCCTACGAGCAGTACTTC.

This clone was recorded a few times. The chain is built from TRBV30 and TRBJ1-2; D not certain. V was cut by 2 bases and J by 0 bases, with 7 bases left in between. The CDR3 contains 13 residues. Germline loops: CDR1 GTSNPN, CDR2 SVGIG (reference sequence). Written as DNA, the CDR3 is TGTGCCTGGAGTAAGGAGTCTAACTATGGCTACACCTTC. Residues: CAWSKESNYGYTF.

This clone has more than one count but fewer than ten. This probably arose from a read error, given a far larger clone one base away. The rearrangement joins TRBV6-1 to TRBJ2-5; TRBD2 might be the D (7 bases). CDR1 and CDR2 from the germline V gene are MNHNS and SASEGT. Trimming stripped 8 bases from V and 5 bases from J, with 15 bases between. The CDR3 contains 13 residues. The CDR3 DNA follows: TGTGCCAGCGGAGGAAGGGGGGGGGAGACCCAGTACTTC. It codes for CASGGRGGETQYF.

A single count supports this clone. CDR3 loop: CASSLGTGNLADTQYF. For the CDR3, the DNA is TGTGCCAGCAGCTTGGGGACAGGGAATTTGGCAGATACGCAGTATTTT. The V gene is TRBV7-3, the J gene TRBJ2-3; TRBD1 matches at 9 bases. After removal of 3 bases from V and 4 bases from J, the junction contained 8 bases not matched to a gene. Per germline, CDR1 SGHTA and CDR2 FQGTGA. This CDR3 has 16 amino acids.

The gene calls are TRBV2 and TRBJ2-7; TRBD1 is a possible D gene (6 bases). CDR3 length: 15 residues. Trimming stripped 8 bases from V and 3 bases from J, with 20 bases between. Germline assignment: CDR1 SNHLY and CDR2 FYNNEI. The CDR3 sequence: CASLTQGSVHYEQYF. The CDR3 DNA reads TGTGCCAGCCTAACACAGGGTAGTGTACACTACGAGCAGTACTTC.

This chain connects TRBV18 to TRBJ2-7; D unresolved. Germline CDR1 KGHSH, CDR2 LQKENI. The CDR3 is 14 amino acids. V was clipped by 1 base and J by 3 bases, with 10 bases between them. CDR3: CASSPQSGGYEQYF. The DNA of the CDR3 is TGTGCCAGCTCACCACAGTCGGGCGGCTACGAGCAGTACTTC.

The rearrangement uses TRBV5-1 and TRBJ2-7, with 8 positions matching TRBD1. The CDR3 extends over 14 amino acids. CDR1 is SGHRS and CDR2 is YFSETQ in the germline V gene. After removal of 1 base from V and 5 bases from J, the junction contained 5 bases not matched to a gene. The CDR3 sequence is CASSLMSQGDEQYF. CDR3 bases: TGCGCCAGCAGCTTGATGTCACAGGGGGACGAGCAGTACTTC.

Here the CDR3 reads CASSLGGPAKAFF. The CDR3 DNA reads as TGTGCCAGCAGCTTAGGAGGACCCGCAAAAGCTTTCTTT. The chain is built from TRBV11-2 and TRBJ1-1, with no clear D. The germline V gene has CDR1 SGHAT and CDR2 FQNNGV. This CDR3 has 13 amino acids. Trimming stripped 1 base from V and 9 bases from J, with 12 bases between.

This chain connects TRBV19 to TRBJ2-7; D gene uncertain. The ends were cut back, 3 bases at V and 5 bases at J, with 8 bases in the middle. Germline V gene data show CDR1 as LNHDA and CDR2 as SQIVND (reference sequence). The CDR3 covers 12 residues. CDR3 sequence: CASSMTGNEQYF. In nucleotides, the CDR3 is TGTGCCAGTAGTATGACCGGTAACGAGCAGTACTTC.

This clone is hyperexpanded within its sample. The rearrangement joins TRBV19 to TRBJ1-5, with a weak D call TRBD1 (5 bases). Deletions cut 6 bases from V and 5 bases from J, with 17 bases between. Germline values: CDR1 LNHDA, CDR2 SQIVND (reference sequence). The CDR3 spans 15 residues. The CDR3 is CASRDPTANYQPQHF. The CDR3 DNA is TGTGCCAGTAGAGACCCGACAGCCAACTATCAGCCCCAGCATTTT.

The gene calls are TRBV6-5 and TRBJ2-7; 9 positions match TRBD1. V lost 4 bases, J lost 3 bases, and 10 bases stayed unmatched. The CDR3 is made up of 16 amino acids. Looked up from germline, CDR1 is MNHEY and CDR2 is SVGAGI. The DNA for the CDR3 is TGTGCCAGCAGTTCCACTACGCCGGGACAGGGCTACGAGCAGTACTTC. Amino acids: CASSSTTPGQGYEQYF.

This clone was picked up a small number of times. The chain has TRBV6-1 and TRBJ1-1, with D possibly being TRBD1 (6 bases). Germline loops: CDR1 MNHNS, CDR2 SASEGT. There are 14 residues in the CDR3. The ends were cut back, 1 base at V and 8 bases at J, with 14 bases in the middle. The DNA for the CDR3 is TGTGCCAGCAGTGAAGTAAGAGGGGGGGACGAAGCTTTCTTT. As protein: CASSEVRGGDEAFF.

Here the CDR3 reads CSVETAGQGQPQHF. The CDR3, as DNA: TGCAGCGTTGAAACGGCAGGGCAAGGGCAGCCCCAGCATTTT. V and J are TRBV29-1 and TRBJ1-5; the D gene is possibly TRBD1 (5 bases). The germline V gene encodes CDR1 SQVTM and CDR2 ANQGSEA. The germline V and J ends were trimmed by 2 bases and 7 bases, with 15 bases remaining between them. The CDR3 has 14 amino acids.

V usage is TRBV4-2 and J usage is TRBJ1-6, with TRBD1 as a possible D gene (5 bases). Germline loops: CDR1 LGHNA, CDR2 YNFKEQ. The V gene lost 0 bases and the J gene lost 10 bases, with 10 bases spanning the gap. The CDR3 spans 14 residues. This CDR3 reads CASSQEGGGSPLHF. The CDR3 DNA is TGTGCCAGCAGCCAAGAAGGCGGGGGGTCACCCCTCCACTTT.

The CDR3 loop is CASSLVGGVETQYF. The CDR3 DNA sequence: TGTGCCAGCAGCTTGGTTGGGGGGGTAGAGACCCAGTACTTC. This chain links TRBV5-4 with TRBJ2-5; 7 bases agree with TRBD2. In germline, CDR1 is SGHNT, CDR2 YYREEE (reference sequence). The CDR3 loop spans 14 amino acids. V trimming: 0 bases; J trimming: 4 bases; junction bases outside the gene matches: 3.